This passage covers 28 T cell receptor beta chains from one sample sequenced in a study of lymphopenia after photon versus proton radiotherapy. Only in-frame clones appear in the TCRdb table, and some are missing; sequencing was by immunoSEQ multiplex PCR. The sample holds about 19,000 clones, approximately 90% seen once. The source was peripheral blood, collected from a patient treated with photon-based radiotherapy. The receptors come from a man aged 55 to 70 with pancreatic cancer.

V usage is TRBV6-5 and J usage is TRBJ1-1; D perhaps matches TRBD1 (5 bases). Germline V gives CDR1 MNHEY, CDR2 SVGAGI. Between the trimmed V and J ends, which lost 0 bases and 1 base, there was a span of 9 bases. CDR3 length equals 15 residues. The CDR3 region is CASSYSAGPNTEAFF. Written as DNA, the CDR3 is TGTGCCAGCAGTTACTCTGCGGGGCCGAACACTGAAGCTTTCTTT.

The CDR3 region is CASSPTGSNYNSPLHF. The CDR3 bases are TGCGCCAGCAGCCCGACAGGGAGCAACTATAATTCACCCCTCCACTTT. The chain carries TRBV5-1 and TRBJ1-6; 7 bases are shared with TRBD1. There are 16 residues in the CDR3. CDR1 SGHRS and CDR2 YFSETQ come from the germline V gene. Trimming took 4 bases from V and 3 from J; bases not matched to a gene: 7.

V is TRBV5-1 and J is TRBJ2-7, with D perhaps given as TRBD1 or TRBD2 (5 bases each). CDR1 and CDR2 (germline): SGHRS, YFSETQ. The CDR3 has 15 residues. V was shortened by 4 bases and J by 0 bases, with 14 bases between the two germline ends. CDR3 nucleotide sequence: TGCGCCAGCAGCGAAACAGGACTTCGCTCCTACGAGCAGTACTTC. It yields the protein CASSETGLRSYEQYF.

This clone showed up just once. The rearrangement links TRBV19 to TRBJ1-5; D gene uncertain. CDR1 LNHDA and CDR2 SQIVND come from the germline V gene (reference sequence). V dropped 3 bases and J dropped 0 bases, with 12 bases sitting between them. The CDR3 is made up of 16 amino acids. This chain's CDR3 is CASSIIFRYSNQPQHF. CDR3 in DNA: TGTGCCAGTAGTATTATATTCCGTTATAGCAATCAGCCCCAGCATTTT.

The rearrangement uses TRBV7-3 and TRBJ2-7; tentatively, D is TRBD1 (6 bases). V gave up 7 bases and J gave up 2 bases, with 15 bases separating them. This CDR3 region has 14 residues. In germline, CDR1 is SGHTA, CDR2 FQGTGA. The CDR3 DNA reads as TGTGCCAGCACCCCTGAGCAGGGGACCTACGAGCAGTACTTC. Its translation is CASTPEQGTYEQYF. Using reference TRBV7-3 and TRBJ2-7 for the parts outside the CDR3, the full variable domain is GAGVSQTPSNKVTEKGKYVELRCDPISGHTALYWYRQSLGQGPEFLIYFQGTGAADDSGLPNDRFFAVRPEGSVSTLKIQRTERGDSAVYLCASTPEQGTYEQYFGPGTRLTVT.

The chain joins TRBV7-2 to TRBJ1-2; D unclear. The CDR3 spans 14 residues. The germline gives CDR1 SGHTA, CDR2 FQGNSA. V was trimmed by 1 base and J by 4 bases, leaving 10 bases between them. CDR3 sequence reads: CASSLDPGSYGYTF. CDR3 DNA: TGTGCCAGCAGCTTAGACCCGGGGAGCTATGGCTACACCTTC.

The J gene is TRBJ1-1, the V gene TRBV11-2; D call uncertain. The CDR3 sequence is 12 residues long. CDR1 and CDR2 from the germline V gene are SGHAT and FQNNGV. Trimming cost V 6 bases and J 0 bases, with 5 bases left between them. The CDR3 loop reads CASRGLNTEAFF. In nucleotides, the CDR3 is TGTGCCAGCAGGGGTCTGAACACTGAAGCTTTCTTT.

The V and J genes are TRBV5-4 and TRBJ1-3; D is perhaps TRBD1 (5 bases). This CDR3 contains 14 residues. Germline CDR1 SGHNT, CDR2 YYREEE (reference sequence). Trimming pared 4 bases from V and 2 bases from J, leaving 10 bases between. The CDR3 DNA reads as TGTGCCAGCAGCCGAGCGGGGGCTGGAAACACCATATATTTT. The encoded protein is CASSRAGAGNTIYF.

This clone appeared once. An end of the junction does not agree with germline; a read error may underlie this. The chain employs TRBV19 and TRBJ1-1, with 8 positions matching TRBD1. Per germline, CDR1 LNHDA and CDR2 SQIVND (reference sequence). CDR3 length: 16 amino acids. The CDR3 DNA sequence: TGTGCCAGCAGTATGCAGGGGGCGCGGGTTGGCACTGAAGCTTTCTTT. Translated, it gives CASSMQGARVGTEAFF. Using reference TRBV19 and TRBJ1-1 for the parts outside the CDR3, the full variable domain is DGGITQSPKYLFRKEGQNVTLSCEQNLNHDAMYWYRQDPGQGLRLIYYSQIVNDFQKGDIAEGYSVSREKKESFPLTVTSAQKNPTAFYLCASSMQGARVGTEAFFGQGTRLTVV.

The chain carries TRBV23-1 and TRBJ2-7; D unresolved. TRBV23-1 is treated as an ORF (open reading frame) with a function not yet certain. The CDR3 is 12 amino acids. Trimming left V 2 bases short and J 5 bases short, with 7 bases between. The CDR3 protein is CASSQGLNEQYF. For the CDR3, the DNA is TGCGCCAGCAGTCAAGGGTTGAACGAGCAGTACTTC.

This clone occurred once. The CDR3 sequence: CASSGMGQPFRGTDTQYF. The DNA of the CDR3 is TGTGCCAGCAGCGGAATGGGACAGCCCTTTAGGGGCACAGATACGCAGTATTTT. This chain joins TRBV21-1 and TRBJ2-3; the table gives TRBD1 as D, unverified against the DNA. TRBV21-1 is a pseudogene locus. The CDR3 totals 18 residues.

This sequence joins TRBV5-1 and TRBJ2-7; 7 bases line up with TRBD1. With 0 bases clipped from V and 2 bases from J, the junction kept 11 bases outside the gene matches. The CDR3 extends over 17 amino acids. CDR1 and CDR2 from the germline V gene are SGHRS and YFSETQ. CDR3: CASSLASDRVGTYEQYF. The CDR3 nucleotides read TGCGCCAGCAGCTTGGCTTCCGACAGGGTCGGGACCTACGAGCAGTACTTC.

The chain combines TRBV7-3 with TRBJ2-2; D not certain. The CDR3 extends over 12 amino acids. CDR1 SGHTA and CDR2 FQGTGA come from the germline V gene. The germline V and J ends were trimmed by 0 bases and 6 bases, with 2 bases remaining between them. The CDR3 DNA follows: TGTGCCAGCAGCTTAACGGCCGGGGAGCTGTTTTTT. It codes for CASSLTAGELFF.

The rearrangement joins TRBV27 to TRBJ1-5; tentatively, D is TRBD1 (5 bases). CDR3 length equals 16 residues. The V end was cut by 3 bases, the J end by 1 base, with 13 bases between. From germline, CDR1 is MNHEY and CDR2 SMNVEV (reference sequence). CDR3 DNA: TGTGCCAGCAGTTTTGGGCAGGGAGGAAGCAATCAGCCCCAGCATTTT. It specifies CASSFGQGGSNQPQHF.

This clone came up once. The chain is built from TRBV5-1 and TRBJ1-5, with D perhaps matching TRBD1 (5 bases). Per the germline V gene, CDR1 is SGHRS and CDR2 is YFSETQ. The CDR3 runs 15 residues. Deletions cut 0 bases from V and 4 bases from J, with 11 bases between. CDR3 residues: CASSLEGHSNQPQHF. The DNA of the CDR3 is TGCGCCAGCAGCTTGGAGGGGCATTCGAATCAGCCCCAGCATTTT.

This chain uses TRBV2 with TRBJ1-2; D might be TRBD1 (5 bases). The CDR3 consists of 17 residues. V was cut by 2 bases and J by 0 bases, with 16 bases left in between. The germline V gene encodes CDR1 SNHLY and CDR2 FYNNEI. The DNA of the CDR3 is TGTGCCAGCAGTGAAAGGGGTCCTGAGGGGACTAACTATGGCTACACCTTC. As protein: CASSERGPEGTNYGYTF.

The chain couples TRBV19 to TRBJ1-1, with no clear D. CDR1 and CDR2 from the germline V gene are LNHDA and SQIVND (reference sequence). This CDR3 is 14 amino acids long. V was cut by 2 bases and J by 1 base, with 8 bases left in between. The CDR3 DNA reads as TGTGCCAGTAGTATAAGGCGCGGGAACACTGAAGCTTTCTTT. Its translation: CASSIRRGNTEAFF.

The V and J genes are TRBV7-2 and TRBJ2-7; possible D gene TRBD2, 5 bases. The CDR3 spans 15 residues. Trimming pared 1 base from V and 3 bases from J, leaving 13 bases between. Germline CDR1 and CDR2: SGHTA and FQGNSA. CDR3 loop: CASSLVGGGGYEQYF. The CDR3 nucleotides read TGTGCCAGCAGCTTAGTTGGCGGTGGAGGCTACGAGCAGTACTTC.

This chain links TRBV18 with TRBJ1-2; D is perhaps TRBD1 (6 bases). CDR3 length equals 14 residues. Trimming took 3 bases from V and 13 from J, leaving 21 bases between them. The germline V gene has CDR1 KGHSH and CDR2 LQKENI. CDR3 DNA: TGTGCCAGCTCACCCATCGCTACAGGGAGCAGCTGCACCTTC. Its protein is CASSPIATGSSCTF.

V usage is TRBV7-9 and J usage is TRBJ2-7; a weak D match, TRBD2 (6 bases). CDR1 and CDR2 from the germline V gene are SEHNR and FQNEAQ (reference sequence). The ends were cut back, 1 base at V and 2 bases at J, with 9 bases in the middle. The CDR3 is 14 amino acids. CDR3 nucleotides: TGTGCCAGCAGCTTAGGGACTACCACCTACGAGCAGTACTTC. Amino acids: CASSLGTTTYEQYF.

The chain joins TRBV6-5 to TRBJ2-7; 8 nucleotides line up with TRBD1. Germline V gene sequence: CDR1 MNHEY, CDR2 SVGAGI. The CDR3 runs 15 residues. Trimming took 5 bases from V and 4 from J; bases not matched to a gene: 10. The CDR3 DNA reads as TGTGCCAGCAGTGGACCAACAGGGGGTGTATACGAGCAGTACTTC. This gives the protein CASSGPTGGVYEQYF.

The V and J genes are TRBV2 and TRBJ2-3; unclear D gene. The ends were cut back, 5 bases at V and 2 bases at J, with 2 bases in the middle. The CDR3 is 11 amino acids. Germline V lookup: CDR1 SNHLY, CDR2 FYNNEI. CDR3 residues: CASSYTDTQYF. Written as DNA, the CDR3 is TGTGCCAGCAGTTACACAGATACGCAGTATTTT.

V and J are TRBV5-1 and TRBJ2-7; maybe TRBD2 (6 bases). Trimming pared 0 bases from V and 3 bases from J, leaving 10 bases between. The CDR3 length is 14 residues. The germline gives CDR1 SGHRS, CDR2 YFSETQ. This CDR3 reads CASSLDGLFYEQYF. The CDR3 DNA sequence: TGCGCCAGCAGCTTGGACGGACTATTCTACGAGCAGTACTTC.

The CDR3 loop reads CASRLQGGEAFF. The CDR3 DNA reads as TGTGCCAGCAGATTGCAGGGGGGTGAAGCTTTCTTT. The J gene is TRBJ1-1, the V gene TRBV7-2; TRBD1 aligns across 7 bases. The junction had 5 bases not matched to a gene; V was cut back by 6 bases and J by 7 bases. Germline loops: CDR1 SGHTA, CDR2 FQGNSA. The length of the CDR3 is 12 residues.

The chain couples TRBV6-5 to TRBJ1-3; the D is unclear. CDR1 MNHEY and CDR2 SVGAGI come from the germline V gene. The CDR3 length is 12 residues. V lost 7 bases to trimming and J lost 4 bases, with 8 bases between them. The CDR3 bases are TGTGCCAGCACCGCGGGAGGAAACACCATATATTTT. Translated: CASTAGGNTIYF.

CDR3 DNA sequence: TGTGCCAGCAGCGCTCAGGGGGCTGGGTCGACAGATACGCAGTATTTT. Residues: CASSAQGAGSTDTQYF. This chain joins TRBV7-6 and TRBJ2-3; 8 bases line up with TRBD1. J lost 3 bases, V lost 5 bases, and 10 bases had no gene match. Germline V lookup: CDR1 SGHVS, CDR2 FNYEAQ. The CDR3 sequence is 16 residues long.

The J gene is TRBJ1-6, the V gene TRBV7-3, with D possibly being TRBD1 (5 bases). The CDR3 is 18 residues long. Germline assignment: CDR1 SGHTA and CDR2 FQGTGA. V lost 0 bases to trimming and J lost 7 bases, with 19 bases between them. DNA of the CDR3: TGTGCCAGCAGCTTAACCCCTAGGGGATATGCGGGGAATTCACCCCTCCACTTT. It encodes CASSLTPRGYAGNSPLHF.

The chain employs TRBV18 and TRBJ1-3; TRBD1 might be the D (5 bases). Trimming cost V 3 bases and J 0 bases, with 12 bases left between them. The CDR3 covers 16 residues. Germline-derived CDR1 and CDR2 are KGHSH and LQKENI. The CDR3 loop reads CASSPSLGDSGNTIYF. The CDR3 DNA is TGTGCCAGCTCACCGAGTCTGGGGGACTCTGGAAACACCATATATTTT.